This T cell receptor beta chain was identified in a study of long-term antiretroviral therapy in people with HIV. Prior to DNA extraction, the samples held roughly 0.85-10 million cryopreserved PBMC. Running of the v3.0 immunoSEQ assay took place at survey level. The protocol was immunoSEQ multiplex PCR, while the TCRdb copy is restricted to in-frame clones and leaves out a portion. The table lists about 11,000 clones, roughly 85% of them singletons. Per germline, CDR1 MNHEY and CDR2 SVGAGI. The V end lost 6 bases, the J end lost 2 bases, and 8 bases lay between the germline ends. This CDR3 is built from 12 residues. Concerning this clone itself: Other nucleotide sequences in the sample specify the same CDR3.

This rearrangement joins TRBV6-5 to TRBJ2-7; D unresolved. Sequences were derived from unsorted PBMCs, sampled 1.2 years after starting antiretroviral therapy. This TCR was recovered from a man in his forties with HIV. DNA for the CDR3: TGTGCCAGCAGCCCCGGCGCCTACGAGCAGTACTTC. Translated, it gives CASSPGAYEQYF.